The T cell receptor beta chain under discussion was sequenced for a study of shared clonotypes between healthy human individuals. Study context: CD4 naive cells filled three plates per donor, CD4 memory three, CD8 naive two and CD8 memory one.

Germline assignment: CDR1 SNHLY and CDR2 FYNNEI. This CDR3 has 11 residues. V shed 8 bases and J shed 0 bases, with 5 bases lying between them. Investigators divided CD4+ cells into CD45RA+ naive and CD45RA-negative memory subsets. When replicate PCRs were run on sorted subsets, they used 200 to 250 ng DNA, some 29,000 T cell genomes. Repertoires were generated with immunoSEQ multiplex PCR, while TCRdb's copy carries only in-frame clones and drops some. The profile shows some 1 million clones, 75% of them singletons. The chain is built from TRBV2 and TRBJ2-7; the D is unclear. Material: memory CD4+ T cells sorted from blood. The subset here: CD45RA-negative fraction. The sequence came from a man between 18 and 35 years old in good health. The CDR3 DNA reads TGTGCCAGCGGCATCTCCTACGAGCAGTACTTC. Amino acids: CASGISYEQYF.